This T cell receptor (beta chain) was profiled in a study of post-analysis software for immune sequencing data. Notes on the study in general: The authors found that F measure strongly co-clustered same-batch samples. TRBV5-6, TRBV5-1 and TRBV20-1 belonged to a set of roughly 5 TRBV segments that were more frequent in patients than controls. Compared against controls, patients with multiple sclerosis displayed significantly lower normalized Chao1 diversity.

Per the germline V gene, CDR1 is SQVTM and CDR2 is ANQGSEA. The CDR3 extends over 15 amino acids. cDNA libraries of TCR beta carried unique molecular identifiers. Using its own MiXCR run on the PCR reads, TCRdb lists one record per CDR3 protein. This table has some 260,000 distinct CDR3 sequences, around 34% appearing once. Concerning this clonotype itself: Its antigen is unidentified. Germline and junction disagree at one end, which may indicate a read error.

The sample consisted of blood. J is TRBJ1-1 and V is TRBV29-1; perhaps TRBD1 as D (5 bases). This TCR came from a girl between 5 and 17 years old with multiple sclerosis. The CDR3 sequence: CGVAPMGRGITEAFF. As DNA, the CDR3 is TGCGGCGTCGCGCCTATGGGTCGGGGGATCACTGAAGCTTTCTTT. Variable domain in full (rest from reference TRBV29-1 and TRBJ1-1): SAVISQKPSRDICQRGTSLTIQCQVDSQVTMMFWYRQQPGQSLTLIATANQGSEATYESGFVIDKFPISRPNLTFSTLTVSNMSPEDSSIYLCGVAPMGRGITEAFFGQGTRLTVV.